This T cell receptor (beta chain) stems from a study of blood T cell repertoires in COVID-19. The data were produced by immunoSEQ multiplex PCR, yet TCRdb's version contains in-frame clones alone and is incomplete. Counted here are fewer than 200,000 clones, about 85% occurring once; the ten biggest clones make up 20% to 25%. CDR3 size: 13 residues. The V end lost 2 bases, the J end lost 1 base, and 5 bases lay between the germline ends. The germline V gene has CDR1 MNHEY and CDR2 SMNVEV (reference sequence). This chain uses TRBV27 with TRBJ1-1; D gene ambiguous. This TCR derives from a middle-aged woman in a cohort exposed to, infected with or recovered from COVID-19 (not recorded which). Sequencing was carried out using PBMCs or T cells enriched from blood (not recorded which). Here the CDR3 reads CASSLRGNTEAFF. CDR3 in DNA: TGTGCCAGCAGTTTAAGAGGGAACACTGAAGCTTTCTTT.